The 23 T cell receptor beta chains in this list originate from one sample, sequenced in a study of vaccination and CD4 T cells after COVID-19. Their antigens are not known. Sample treatment: approximately 11-day PBMC culture with coronavirus spike peptide pools or control peptides (ViraFEST assay). The Oncomine TCR Beta short-read assay generated sequence data from the DNA of cultured CD4+ T cells. Each CDR3 protein gets one entry after TCRdb re-called the PCR reads with MiXCR. Of 13,000 or so distinct CDR3 sequences in the sample, about 50% were seen once. Input material: CD4+ T cells from blood, cultured in vitro. The receptors derive from a human donor who had recovered from COVID-19.

The V call is TRBV19, the J call TRBJ2-3, with TRBD2 matching over 11 bases. The CDR3 runs to 14 residues. CDR1 is LNHDA, CDR2 SQIVND, per germline (reference sequence). Trimming at V came to 8 bases and at J to 0 bases, leaving 1 base not matched to a gene. For the CDR3, the DNA is TGTGCCAGTGGGACTAGCGGTAGCACAGATACGCAGTATTTT. The encoded protein is CASGTSGSTDTQYF.

This chain links TRBV20-1 with TRBJ2-2, with 10 bases that match TRBD2. V dropped 0 bases and J dropped 3; count of bases not matched to a gene: 1. This CDR3 is built from 15 residues. Germline V CDR1 and CDR2: DFQATT, SNEGSKA (reference sequence). As DNA, the CDR3 is TGCAGTGCTAGAGATCTAGCGGGAGACACCGGGGAGCTGTTTTTT. Amino acids: CSARDLAGDTGELFF.

The chain recombines TRBV27 with TRBJ2-3; D not certain. V gave up 10 bases and J gave up 2 bases, with 22 bases separating them. From germline, CDR1 is MNHEY and CDR2 SMNVEV (reference sequence). This CDR3 contains 16 residues. The CDR3 loop reads CATSSPSRYLTDTQYF. Written as DNA, the CDR3 is TGTGCCACCTCCAGCCCTTCAAGATACCTCACAGATACGCAGTATTTT.

This chain uses TRBV7-2 with TRBJ2-7; a possible D gene is TRBD1 (7 bases). Trimming cost V 5 bases and J 2 bases, with 16 bases left between them. CDR1 SGHTA and CDR2 FQGNSA come from the germline V gene. This CDR3 has 15 residues. CDR3 nucleotide sequence: TGTGCCAGCAGCCCAGCGCCAGGGGGGCCCTACGAGCAGTACTTC. Its protein product is CASSPAPGGPYEQYF.

The chain combines TRBV5-4 with TRBJ2-5; 9 nucleotides line up with TRBD2. The germline V gene has CDR1 SGHNT and CDR2 YYREEE (reference sequence). This CDR3 comprises 14 residues. After removal of 4 bases from V and 1 base from J, the junction contained 2 bases not matched to a gene. This chain's CDR3 is CASSRLAAQETQYF. In nucleotides, the CDR3 is TGTGCCAGCAGCAGACTAGCGGCCCAAGAGACCCAGTACTTC.

This clonotype was found a few times. This sequence joins TRBV2 and TRBJ2-1, with TRBD1 matching over 7 bases. Trimming cost V 4 bases and J 2 bases; bases outside gene matches: 2. The germline V gene has CDR1 SNHLY and CDR2 FYNNEI. CDR3 length: 14 residues. CDR3 amino acids: CASSGQGPYNEQFF. CDR3 DNA: TGTGCCAGCAGTGGACAGGGACCCTACAATGAGCAGTTCTTC.

This clonotype was seen a few times. The rearrangement uses TRBV24-1 and TRBJ2-2, with D possibly TRBD2 on 5 matching bases. V was cut by 3 bases and J by 3 bases, with 10 bases left in between. The germline gives CDR1 KGHDR, CDR2 SFDVKD. The CDR3 contains 15 residues. The CDR3 loop is CATSDPTRDTGELFF. DNA of the CDR3: TGTGCCACCAGTGATCCAACGAGGGACACCGGGGAGCTGTTTTTT.

This clonotype came up a few times. The genes are TRBV20-1 and TRBJ2-7, with TRBD2 matching over 8 bases. Germline V gene sequence: CDR1 DFQATT, CDR2 SNEGSKA (reference sequence). The CDR3 length is 15 residues. The ends lost 3 bases at V and 1 base at J; junction bases unmatched: 8. The CDR3 protein is CSASGGASRSYEQYF. The CDR3, as DNA: TGCAGTGCTAGCGGGGGGGCCAGTAGATCCTACGAGCAGTACTTC.

V usage is TRBV10-3 and J usage is TRBJ2-3, with D perhaps given as TRBD1 or TRBD2 (6 bases each). Trimming pared 5 bases from V and 7 bases from J, leaving 22 bases between. The germline CDR1 and CDR2 sequences are ENHRY and SYGVKD. The CDR3 spans 16 residues. CDR3 bases: TGTGCCATCAGTCCCTCAGGGGCGGGGCTCCGAAATACGCAGTATTTT. It yields the protein CAISPSGAGLRNTQYF.

The chain employs TRBV24-1 and TRBJ2-7; the D call may be TRBD1 or TRBD2 (5 bases each). Trimming left V 7 bases short and J 2 bases short, with 14 bases between. This CDR3 has 14 residues. Germline lookup yields CDR1 KGHDR and CDR2 SFDVKD. CDR3 coding DNA: TGTGCCACCAGCAGTTGGGACGGAACCTACGAGCAGTACTTC. It codes for CATSSWDGTYEQYF.

In its sample, this clonotype was seen a few times. The chain uses TRBV20-1 and TRBJ1-1, with D possibly matching TRBD1 (6 bases). V was trimmed by 2 bases and J by 4 bases, leaving 11 bases between them. CDR1 and CDR2 from the germline V gene are DFQATT and SNEGSKA (reference sequence). The CDR3 runs 13 residues. CDR3 sequence (DNA): TGCAGTGCTAGAATGCAGGGGATCACTGAAGCTTTCTTT. It codes for CSARMQGITEAFF.

The chain combines TRBV20-1 with TRBJ2-7; D is undetermined. This CDR3 is built from 14 residues. Per the germline V gene, CDR1 is DFQATT and CDR2 is SNEGSKA (reference sequence). V was pared by 0 bases and J by 3 bases, with 12 bases between. In DNA form, the CDR3 reads TGCAGTGCTAGAGATAGGGCGGTCCACTACGAGCAGTACTTC. Translated: CSARDRAVHYEQYF.

This clonotype was found a few times. J is TRBJ1-5 and V is TRBV19; D is unresolved. V lost 6 bases and J 2 bases, leaving 14 bases between the germline ends. The CDR3 covers 15 residues. The germline V gene encodes CDR1 LNHDA and CDR2 SQIVND (reference sequence). DNA of the CDR3: TGTGCCAGTAGCAGGAAAACCGTGGGCAATCAGCCCCAGCATTTT. It is translated as CASSRKTVGNQPQHF.

The chain couples TRBV7-2 to TRBJ1-1; unclear D gene. The V gene's germline CDR1 is SGHTA and CDR2 FQGNSA. CDR3 length: 14 amino acids. V was pared by 2 bases and J by 0 bases, with 7 bases between. This CDR3 is CASSLWGLNTEAFF. CDR3 coding DNA: TGTGCCAGCAGCTTATGGGGATTGAACACTGAAGCTTTCTTT.

This chain connects TRBV6-1 to TRBJ1-5; D ambiguous. Germline lookup yields CDR1 MNHNS and CDR2 SASEGT. CDR3 length: 14 residues. V lost 4 bases and J lost 2, with 9 bases in between. The CDR3 nucleotides read TGTGCCAGCAGTGCCTATAATGGCAATCAGCCCCAGCATTTT. As protein: CASSAYNGNQPQHF.

The chain uses TRBV20-1 and TRBJ2-7, with TRBD1 matching 7 bases. Germline V lookup: CDR1 DFQATT, CDR2 SNEGSKA (reference sequence). The trim removed 2 bases at V and 2 bases at J, leaving 3 bases unmatched. This CDR3 contains 13 residues. CDR3 region: CSARRDSTYEQYF. The CDR3 nucleotides are TGCAGTGCTAGACGGGACAGTACCTACGAGCAGTACTTC.

The table lists this clonotype with a few counts. The chain has TRBV6-7 and TRBJ2-3, with D possibly TRBD1 on 6 matching bases. TRBV6-7 is an ORF for which the function is uncertain. V lost 6 bases, J lost 5 bases, and 21 bases lay in between. This CDR3 contains 16 residues. For the CDR3, the DNA is TGTGCCAGCAGCTCCTTTCTCGGGCAGGGGAAAGATACGCAGTATTTT. It is translated as CASSSFLGQGKDTQYF.

This clonotype has only a few counts. The CDR3 DNA follows: TGTGCCAGCAGCGCCCAGGCTCTGAACACTGAAGCTTTCTTT. Its protein is CASSAQALNTEAFF. The genes are TRBV7-6 and TRBJ1-1; D gene unclear. Germline-derived CDR1 and CDR2 are SGHVS and FNYEAQ. This CDR3 is 14 amino acids long. Trimming stripped 5 bases from V and 0 bases from J, with 10 bases between.

The chain couples TRBV19 to TRBJ1-5, with 8 bases identical to TRBD1. Germline values: CDR1 LNHDA, CDR2 SQIVND (reference sequence). V lost 4 bases to trimming and J lost 1 base; unmatched junction nucleotides: 3. The CDR3 extends over 15 amino acids. CDR3 amino acids: CASSTRTGSNQPQHF. In DNA form, the CDR3 reads TGTGCCAGTAGTACCAGGACAGGGAGCAATCAGCCCCAGCATTTT.

This rearrangement joins TRBV5-1 to TRBJ2-5; TRBD1 matches 8 bases. The CDR3 covers 15 residues. Germline V gives CDR1 SGHRS, CDR2 YFSETQ. The J segment lost 1 base and the V segment lost 3 bases, leaving 5 bases of the junction unmatched. The CDR3 bases are TGCGCCAGCAGCTGGGGGACAGGCAGCCAAGAGACCCAGTACTTC. Amino acid sequence: CASSWGTGSQETQYF.

V is TRBV30 and J is TRBJ2-5; D uncertain. The CDR3 covers 15 residues. The V gene's germline CDR1 is GTSNPN and CDR2 SVGIG (reference sequence). V was cut by 1 base and J by 1 base, with 13 bases left in between. The CDR3: CAWSALDRIQETQYF. DNA for the CDR3: TGTGCCTGGAGTGCTTTGGACCGAATCCAAGAGACCCAGTACTTC.

J is TRBJ2-7 and V is TRBV20-1; 9 positions agree with TRBD2. V gave up 0 bases and J gave up 4 bases; unmatched junction bases: 7. Germline CDR1 is DFQATT and CDR2 is SNEGSKA (reference sequence). This CDR3 is 15 amino acids long. The CDR3 loop is CSARDVAGVQYEQYF. CDR3 bases: TGCAGTGCTAGAGATGTAGCGGGAGTACAGTACGAGCAGTACTTC.

The CDR3 region is CASSLIVTTNTGELFF. The DNA for the CDR3 is TGTGCCAGCAGCTTAATCGTGACAACGAACACCGGGGAGCTGTTTTTT. J is TRBJ2-2 and V is TRBV5-8; no clear D gene. The CDR3 has 16 amino acids. The ends were cut back, 2 bases at V and 0 bases at J, with 11 bases in the middle. Germline V CDR1 and CDR2: SGHTS, YDEGEE.